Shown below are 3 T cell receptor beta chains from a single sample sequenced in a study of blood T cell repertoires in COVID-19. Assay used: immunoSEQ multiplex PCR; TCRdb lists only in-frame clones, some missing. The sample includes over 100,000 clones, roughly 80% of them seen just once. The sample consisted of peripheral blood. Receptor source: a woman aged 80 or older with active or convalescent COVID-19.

CDR3 in amino acids: CASSLQSGGQGLPYEQYF. CDR3 sequence (DNA): TGTGCCAGCAGCTTACAGTCAGGGGGCCAGGGACTACCCTACGAGCAGTACTTC. The genes are TRBV7-6 and TRBJ2-7; perhaps TRBD1 as D (8 bases). CDR3 length: 18 amino acids. In germline, CDR1 is SGHVS, CDR2 FNYEAQ. With 2 bases removed from V and 2 bases from J, the gap between germline ends came to 22 bases.

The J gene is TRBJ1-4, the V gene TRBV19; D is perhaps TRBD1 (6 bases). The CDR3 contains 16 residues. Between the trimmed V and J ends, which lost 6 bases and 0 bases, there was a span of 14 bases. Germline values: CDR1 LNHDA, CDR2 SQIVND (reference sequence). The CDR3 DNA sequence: TGTGCCAGTAGCATCTCTGGACAGACAACTAATGAAAAACTGTTTTTT. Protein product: CASSISGQTTNEKLFF.

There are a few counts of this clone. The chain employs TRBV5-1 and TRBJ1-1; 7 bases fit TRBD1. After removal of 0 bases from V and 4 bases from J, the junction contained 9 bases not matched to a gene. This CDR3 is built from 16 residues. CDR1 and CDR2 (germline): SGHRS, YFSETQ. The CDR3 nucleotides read TGCGCCAGCAGCTTGGATGCGACAGGGTTAGGCACTGAAGCTTTCTTT. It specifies CASSLDATGLGTEAFF.